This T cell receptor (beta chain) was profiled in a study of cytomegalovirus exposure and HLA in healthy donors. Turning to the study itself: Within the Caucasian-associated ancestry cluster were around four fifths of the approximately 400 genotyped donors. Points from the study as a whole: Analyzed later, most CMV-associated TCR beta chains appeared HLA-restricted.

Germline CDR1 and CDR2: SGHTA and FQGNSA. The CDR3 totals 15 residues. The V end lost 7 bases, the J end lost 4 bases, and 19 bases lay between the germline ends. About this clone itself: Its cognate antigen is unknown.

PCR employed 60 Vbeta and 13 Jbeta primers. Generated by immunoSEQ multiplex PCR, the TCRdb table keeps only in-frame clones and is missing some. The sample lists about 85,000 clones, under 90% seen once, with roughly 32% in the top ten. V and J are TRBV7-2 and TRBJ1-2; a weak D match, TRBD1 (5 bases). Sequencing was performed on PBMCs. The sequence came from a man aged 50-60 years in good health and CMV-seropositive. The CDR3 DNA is TGTGCCAGCAACTTGCTCATGGAGGGGTTCTATGGCTACACCTTC. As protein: CASNLLMEGFYGYTF.